This T cell receptor (beta chain) was retrieved from a study of blood T cell repertoires in COVID-19. Study overall: Acute and convalescent COVID-19 samples came from the United States, Italy and Spain. PBMCs, B-cell-depleted T cells, or T cells were the source of the cDNA or gDNA that made up the material.

Per the study methods: Amplified reference gene primers provided the basis for estimating nucleated cell counts. Clones were sequenced by immunoSEQ multiplex PCR, and TCRdb holds only the in-frame ones, with some missing. That table is the source of V, J and clone size, and D and trimming were worked out from the DNA. Here the sample spans over 140,000 clones, 60% to 85% being singletons. The CDR3 extends over 13 amino acids. Trimming stripped 6 bases from V and 4 bases from J, with 11 bases between. The germline CDR1 and CDR2 sequences are PRHDT and FYEKMQ (reference sequence). What was sequenced was peripheral blood. This receptor was taken from an elderly woman with active or convalescent COVID-19. V usage is TRBV13 and J usage is TRBJ2-3, with D possibly TRBD1 on 6 matching bases. This CDR3 is CASRPTGSDTQYF. In DNA, the CDR3 is TGTGCCAGCAGACCTACAGGGTCAGATACGCAGTATTTT. Drawing the rest from reference TRBV13 and TRBJ2-3, the complete variable domain is AAGVIQSPRHLIKEKRETATLKCYPIPRHDTVYWYQQGPGQDPQFLISFYEKMQSDKGSIPDRFSAQQFSDYHSELNMSSLELGDSALYFCASRPTGSDTQYFGPGTRLTVL.